Listed below are T cell receptor beta chains from one sample, sequenced in a study of blood T cell repertoires in COVID-19. Sequencing was performed with immunoSEQ multiplex PCR; in TCRdb, only in-frame clones are kept and a portion is missing. Among 200,000 to 250,000 clones, roughly 80% were seen once, and the ten largest hold under 8.5%. Specimen: peripheral blood. These receptor sequences come from a woman in her 70s with acute or convalescent COVID-19. Both conserved end residues are trimmed from each CDR3.

V gene,CDR3 length,J gene,CDR3 protein
TRBV7-9,14,TRBJ2-7,ASSLSRDRGRSEQY
TRBV18,17,TRBJ1-2,ASSPYTRPTDDRDHGYT
TRBV6-2/TRBV6-3,16,TRBJ2-1,ASSYSSGTSGSYNEQF
TRBV5-1,14,TRBJ2-3,ASSLEVAGESDTQY
TRBV25-1,14,TRBJ2-5,ASSERERGQWETQY
TRBV18,15,TRBJ1-2,ASSPGGGQALNYGYT
TRBV6-4,10,TRBJ2-7,ASSASSYEQY
TRBV24-1,13,TRBJ2-5,ATSDLSGQGETQY
TRBV24-1,14,TRBJ1-2,ATSDSTGDARYGYT
TRBV3-1/TRBV3-2,15,TRBJ2-1,ASSLTAGTALGNEQF
TRBV7-2,14,TRBJ1-3,ASSPRQGVGGNTIY
TRBV5-1,14,TRBJ2-1,ASSPDFPSSYNEQF
TRBV9,15,TRBJ2-2,ASSVESGGPGTGELF
TRBV6-5,13,TRBJ2-3,ASTNNGVRTDTQY
TRBV5-1,13,TRBJ2-3,ASSTTAGGADTQY
TRBV4-2,14,TRBJ1-2,ASSQEAGGGNYGYT
TRBV29-1,14,TRBJ2-3,SGGMGQGDITDTQY
TRBV30,14,TRBJ1-1,AWSAPHRVMNTEAF
TRBV16,16,TRBJ2-7,ASSHGTGGTSLSYEQY
TRBV18,9,TRBJ1-1,ASSPGQEAF
TRBV6-5,12,TRBJ1-5,ASASQGAGQPQH
TRBV9,12,TRBJ2-7,ASSVSGASDEQY
TRBV14,13,TRBJ1-3,ASSQVRGSGNTIY
TRBV18,13,TRBJ1-3,ASSPGTDSGNTIY
TRBV18,14,TRBJ2-7,ASSPPASGGSYEQY
TRBV7-2,15,TRBJ1-3,ASSLWALANSGNTIY
TRBV5-1,14,TRBJ2-7,ASSLEASGGVHEQY
TRBV7-2,14,TRBJ2-2,ASSFPRTVVAGELF
TRBV4-1,12,TRBJ1-4,ASSQVQGNEKLF
TRBV27,14,TRBJ2-7,ASSGGQGTGSYEQY
TRBV6-2/TRBV6-3,11,TRBJ1-1,ASSYYLNTEAF
TRBV6-2/TRBV6-3,14,TRBJ2-7,ASSYAIQGPVYEQY
TRBV5-1,11,TRBJ2-5,ASSLGSGETQY
TRBV4-1,12,TRBJ2-7,ASSQGGQTYEQY
TRBV4-2,14,TRBJ2-1,ASSQTQRGKPNEQF
TRBV30,11,TRBJ2-1,AWSRGEDNEQF
TRBV9,12,TRBJ2-2,ASSPQGADGELF
TRBV11-2,13,TRBJ1-1,ASSSRDRGGTEAF
TRBV3-1/TRBV3-2,11,TRBJ1-2,ASTDSARYGYT
TRBV5-1,12,TRBJ2-3,ASSSGDNKYTQY
TRBV5-1,11,TRBJ1-1,ASSPRQWAEAF
TRBV20-1,9,TRBJ1-5,RPAGAQPQH
TRBV3-1/TRBV3-2,17,TRBJ1-5,ASSQDSLPRGDMIQPQH
TRBV29-1,11,TRBJ1-2,SVLYDRPSSYT
TRBV10-3,16,TRBJ2-3,AISESSSASGGPAPKY
TRBV11-2,11,TRBJ1-2,ASSPSGQYGYT
TRBV27,12,TRBJ2-7,ASSSLLGGHEQY
TRBV5-1,11,TRBJ1-2,ASSGAANYGYT
TRBV4-2,13,TRBJ1-2,ASSQDGGVLWGYT
TRBV7-3,12,TRBJ1-1,ASSPYEGTTEAF
TRBV4-3,13,TRBJ2-3,ASSQDHRRTDTQY
TRBV29-1,11,TRBJ1-2,SASGTDFYGYT
TRBV23-1,10,TRBJ2-7,GRQGRPYEQY
TRBV29-1,11,TRBJ2-7,SVKPSPDHEQY
TRBV7-8,14,TRBJ2-7,ASSLIGGGPPGEQY